A single sample is the source of the 18 T cell receptor beta chains below, sequenced in a study of blood T cell repertoires in COVID-19. The repertoire was sequenced with immunoSEQ multiplex PCR; TCRdb's copy has only in-frame clones and lacks some. In the table there are 120,000 to 150,000 clones, over 80% of which are singletons. The sequenced sample was peripheral blood. These receptors were collected from a woman between 45 and 65 years old with acute or convalescent COVID-19.

The chain links TRBV3-1 (or the pseudogene TRBV3-2) to TRBJ1-1; D is perhaps TRBD1 (6 bases). Germline lookup yields CDR1 LGHDT and CDR2 YNNKEL (reference sequence). With 0 bases removed from V and 14 bases from J, the gap between germline ends came to 16 bases. The CDR3 is made up of 13 amino acids. CDR3 sequence (DNA): TGTGCCAGCAGCCAAGATTGGAGTCAGGGGCTGTTCTTT. It translates to CASSQDWSQGLFF.

This clone showed up just once. The chain uses TRBV7-7 and TRBJ1-4; the match to TRBD1 covers 7 bases. The V segment lost 8 bases and the J segment 6 bases; nucleotides outside the gene matches: 6. This CDR3 region has 13 residues. The germline CDR1 and CDR2 sequences are SSHAT and FNYEAQ (reference sequence). The CDR3 coding sequence is TGTGCCAGCTCGAGGGGGCGCGATGAAAAACTGTTTTTT. It codes for CASSRGRDEKLFF.

The V call is TRBV7-9, the J call TRBJ1-2; 9 bases match TRBD1. The CDR3 length is 13 residues. The ends lost 5 bases at V and 8 bases at J; junction bases unmatched: 6. Germline V CDR1 and CDR2: SEHNR, FQNEAQ (reference sequence). The CDR3 DNA reads TGTGCCAGCAGCCGGGACAGGGAAGGCGGCTACACCTTC. It is translated as CASSRDREGGYTF.

The chain couples TRBV5-1 to TRBJ2-1; D is unresolved. This CDR3 comprises 13 residues. The V end was cut by 4 bases, the J end by 8 bases, with 13 bases between. Germline V gives CDR1 SGHRS, CDR2 YFSETQ. Here the CDR3 reads CASSPPSFDEQFF. Here the CDR3 DNA reads TGCGCCAGCAGCCCCCCGAGTTTCGATGAGCAGTTCTTC. The variable domain in full, with the rest retrieved from reference TRBV5-1 and TRBJ2-1, is KAGVTQTPRYLIKTRGQQVTLSCSPISGHRSVSWYQQTPGQGLQFLFEYFSETQRNKGNFPGRFSGRQFSNSRSEMNVSTLELGDSALYLCASSPPSFDEQFFGPGTRLTVL.

This chain uses TRBV3-1 (or the pseudogene TRBV3-2) with TRBJ1-4, with TRBD1 matching 8 bases. This CDR3 region has 15 residues. The V segment lost 2 bases and the J segment 5 bases; nucleotides outside the gene matches: 4. Germline assignment: CDR1 LGHDT and CDR2 YNNKEL (reference sequence). Written as DNA, the CDR3 is TGTGCCAGCAGCCAAACCTGGGACAGGAATGAAAAACTGTTTTTT. Residues: CASSQTWDRNEKLFF.

CDR3 sequence reads: CASSQQRDSYEQYF. CDR3 sequence (DNA): TGTGCCAGCAGCCAACAGCGGGATTCCTACGAGCAGTACTTC. This rearrangement joins TRBV3-1 (or the pseudogene TRBV3-2) to TRBJ2-7, with 7 nucleotides matching TRBD2. The CDR3 totals 14 residues. J gave up 1 base and V 2 bases, and 2 bases lay outside the gene matches. CDR1 is LGHDT and CDR2 is YNNKEL in the germline V gene (reference sequence).

This clone occurred a few times. V gene TRBV7-9 combines with J gene TRBJ1-2; D not resolved. In germline, CDR1 is SEHNR, CDR2 FQNEAQ (reference sequence). CDR3 length: 14 amino acids. The V and J ends lost 1 base and 4 bases respectively, with 10 bases between them. The CDR3 here is CASSLEVSIYGYTF. The CDR3 region has the DNA TGTGCCAGCAGCTTAGAAGTAAGCATCTATGGCTACACCTTC.

This clone was seen just once. V and J are TRBV7-2 and TRBJ2-7; D unclear. The CDR3 has 13 amino acids. Per germline, CDR1 SGHTA and CDR2 FQGNSA. Trimming left V 1 base short and J 2 bases short, with 6 bases between. The CDR3 reads CASSLVQAYEQYF. The DNA of the CDR3 is TGTGCCAGCAGCTTAGTGCAGGCCTACGAGCAGTACTTC.

This CDR3 reads CASSIQRGRGTEAFF. CDR3 DNA: TGTGCCAGTAGTATTCAGCGGGGGCGCGGAACTGAAGCTTTCTTT. V gene TRBV19 combines with J gene TRBJ1-1; TRBD1 might be the D (6 bases). CDR1 and CDR2 (germline): LNHDA, SQIVND (reference sequence). The CDR3 has 15 residues. The ends were cut back, 3 bases at V and 5 bases at J, with 16 bases in the middle.

V gene TRBV19 combines with J gene TRBJ1-4; 9 bases are a match to TRBD1. This CDR3 has 14 residues. CDR1 LNHDA and CDR2 SQIVND come from the germline V gene (reference sequence). The trim removed 5 bases at V and 9 bases at J, leaving 7 bases unmatched. CDR3 sequence reads: CASSAGQGRKKLFF. As DNA, the CDR3 is TGTGCCAGTAGTGCCGGACAGGGGAGGAAAAAACTGTTTTTT.

The rearrangement uses TRBV9 and TRBJ1-2; TRBD1 aligns across 8 bases. The CDR3 loop spans 15 amino acids. CDR1 and CDR2 from the germline V gene are SGDLS and YYNGEE. Trimming took 4 bases from V and 5 from J; bases not matched to a gene: 10. In nucleotides, the CDR3 is TGTGCCAGCAGCTCTACAGGGGGTCTTGTTTATGGCTACACCTTC. Amino acids: CASSSTGGLVYGYTF.

V and J are TRBV7-2 and TRBJ2-7; the D gene is possibly TRBD2 (5 bases). The CDR3 is 18 amino acids. Trimming removed 2 bases from V and 6 bases from J, with 26 bases in between. Germline CDR1 SGHTA, CDR2 FQGNSA. CDR3 nucleotide sequence: TGTGCCAGCAGCTTATTTTGGGCTAGCCCGACGTCCCCGGCCGAGCAGTACTTC. It codes for CASSLFWASPTSPAEQYF.

The chain links TRBV4-1 to TRBJ2-7, with 8 nucleotides matching TRBD1. V lost 1 base, J lost 6 bases, and 5 bases stayed unmatched. Germline CDR1 MGHRA, CDR2 YSYEKL. The CDR3 totals 14 residues. The CDR3 coding sequence is TGCGCCAGCAGCCAAGGGTCAGGGGGCTTCGAGCAGTACTTC. It specifies CASSQGSGGFEQYF.

The rearrangement joins TRBV19 to TRBJ1-2, with 9 bases lining up with TRBD1. The CDR3 is 14 residues long. Germline-derived CDR1 and CDR2 are LNHDA and SQIVND (reference sequence). The ends lost 2 bases at V and 4 bases at J; junction bases unmatched: 2. The CDR3 DNA reads TGTGCCAGTAGTATAACAGGGGGCATCTATGGCTACACCTTC. Encoded protein: CASSITGGIYGYTF.

This chain links TRBV30 with TRBJ1-1; D possibly corresponds to TRBD1 (6 bases). The CDR3 spans 10 residues. V lost 2 bases, J lost 8 bases, and 6 bases lay in between. CDR1 is GTSNPN, CDR2 SVGIG, per germline (reference sequence). CDR3 DNA sequence: TGTGCCTGGAGTAGGGGGGAAGCTTTCTTT. It codes for CAWSRGEAFF. The full variable domain, with the rest looked up from reference TRBV30 and TRBJ1-1, is SQTIHQWPATLVQPVGSPLSLECTVEGTSNPNLYWYRQAAGRGLQLLFYSVGIGQISSEVPQNLSASRPQDRQFILSSKKLLLSDSGFYLCAWSRGEAFFGQGTRLTVV.

CDR3 residues: CASSLGTTLTDTQYF. The CDR3 DNA sequence: TGTGCCAGCAGCTTGGGGACTACCCTCACAGATACGCAGTATTTT. The rearrangement joins TRBV5-5 to TRBJ2-3, with D possibly TRBD2 on 6 matching bases. This CDR3 contains 15 residues. V was trimmed by 0 bases and J by 2 bases, leaving 10 bases between them. Germline assignment: CDR1 SGHKS and CDR2 YYEKEE (reference sequence).

This sequence joins TRBV7-8 and TRBJ2-7, with TRBD1 identical over 9 bases. CDR3 length: 15 residues. Germline loops: CDR1 SGHVS, CDR2 FQNEAQ. The junction had 6 bases not matched to a gene; V was cut back by 3 bases and J by 3 bases. The CDR3 region has the DNA TGTGCCAGCAGCTTGGGCCCGACAGGGGGCTACGAGCAGTACTTC. It is translated as CASSLGPTGGYEQYF.

The chain has TRBV27 and TRBJ1-1, with D perhaps matching TRBD1 (6 bases). The CDR3 totals 12 residues. V was clipped by 9 bases and J by 11 bases, with 19 bases between them. Germline assignment: CDR1 MNHEY and CDR2 SMNVEV (reference sequence). The CDR3 reads CASLGEGGSAFF. DNA of the CDR3: TGTGCCAGTCTTGGAGAGGGGGGGAGCGCTTTCTTT.